This paragraph covers one T cell receptor (beta chain) sequence. Its antigen is not known. Held in samples before DNA extraction were about 0.85-10 million cryopreserved PBMC. Germline CDR1 is SGHKS and CDR2 is YYEKEE (reference sequence). The V gene end was trimmed by 5 bases and the J gene end by 3 bases; junction bases not matched to a gene: 8. There are 15 residues in the CDR3. At the survey level, the v3.0 immunoSEQ assay was run. The method was immunoSEQ multiplex PCR; TCRdb's version includes in-frame clones alone and lacks a portion of them. This sample has about 25,000 clones, with 87% found just once. The data derive from a study of long-term antiretroviral therapy in people with HIV. The study, taken as a whole, reports: Those clones which expanded before ART made up the dominant part of the repertoire at all time points. Information on adherence, resistance and therapy changes was unavailable.

The chain recombines TRBV5-5 with TRBJ2-3; 8 bases are shared with TRBD2. The sequence was collected from a man in his forties or fifties with HIV. The material sequenced was unsorted PBMCs, taken 1.8 years before starting antiretroviral therapy. CDR3 in DNA: TGTGCCAGCAGTTTACTAGCGGTGGGGACAGATACGCAGTATTTT. It yields the protein CASSLLAVGTDTQYF.